This entry lists 17 T cell receptor beta chains sequenced from one sample in a study of T cell responses to AZD1222 COVID-19 vaccine. Generated by immunoSEQ multiplex PCR, the TCRdb table keeps only in-frame clones and is missing some. The repertoire includes 130,000 to 150,000 clones, 70% to 90% of them detected once, and just over 5.5% sits in the top ten. Sample: peripheral blood, taken on day 0 of AZD1222 vaccination. These receptor sequences come from an adult in good health.

The chain recombines TRBV7-2 with TRBJ1-5; D remains ambiguous. From germline, CDR1 is SGHTA and CDR2 FQGNSA. V lost 5 bases and J lost 0, with 11 bases in between. This CDR3 comprises 15 residues. Written as DNA, the CDR3 is TGTGCCAGCAGCCTTATGGGGTCTAGCAATCAGCCCCAGCATTTT. Its translation is CASSLMGSSNQPQHF.

The V and J genes are TRBV6-6 and TRBJ1-1; D not resolved. CDR1 is MNHNY, CDR2 SVGAGI, per germline (reference sequence). The V end was cut by 5 bases, the J end by 3 bases, with 13 bases between. The CDR3 covers 14 residues. The CDR3 DNA sequence: TGTGCCAGCAGTCGAAAGGGCGTCGACACTGAAGCTTTCTTT. It encodes CASSRKGVDTEAFF.

J is TRBJ2-7 and V is TRBV4-1; the match to TRBD1 covers 12 bases. CDR1 is MGHRA, CDR2 YSYEKL, per germline. Trimming took 4 bases from V and 5 from J; bases not matched to a gene: 6. This CDR3 comprises 15 residues. The CDR3 is CASSLRDRGQDEQYF. The DNA of the CDR3 is TGCGCCAGCAGCCTCCGGGACAGGGGGCAGGACGAGCAGTACTTC.

This sequence joins TRBV7-2 and TRBJ2-7; D gene ambiguous. With 5 bases removed from V and 3 bases from J, the gap between germline ends came to 11 bases. CDR1 is SGHTA, CDR2 FQGNSA, per germline. The CDR3 loop spans 13 amino acids. The chain's CDR3 is CASSRIAIYEQYF. CDR3 nucleotide sequence: TGTGCCAGCAGCCGGATTGCCATCTACGAGCAGTACTTC. Drawing the rest from reference TRBV7-2 and TRBJ2-7, the complete variable domain is GAGVSQSPSNKVTEKGKDVELRCDPISGHTALYWYRQSLGQGLEFLIYFQGNSAPDKSGLPSDRFSAERTGGSVSTLTIQRTQQEDSAVYLCASSRIAIYEQYFGPGTRLTVT.

DNA of the CDR3: TGTGCCAGTATGGACAGTTCCTTTTCTACAGATACGCAGTATTTT. This translates into CASMDSSFSTDTQYF. The chain has TRBV19 and TRBJ2-3, with D perhaps TRBD1 (6 bases). With 7 bases removed from V and 3 bases from J, the gap between germline ends came to 17 bases. The CDR3 has 15 residues. CDR1 is LNHDA, CDR2 SQIVND, per germline (reference sequence).

V gene TRBV9 combines with J gene TRBJ1-5, with a weak D call TRBD1 (6 bases). The ends were cut back, 0 bases at V and 2 bases at J, with 9 bases in the middle. The germline V gene has CDR1 SGDLS and CDR2 YYNGEE. The CDR3 loop spans 15 amino acids. In nucleotides, the CDR3 is TGTGCCAGCAGCGTAGCAGGGGACCGCAATCAGCCCCAGCATTTT. Its translation is CASSVAGDRNQPQHF.

The CDR3 coding sequence is TGTGCCAGCAGGGAGACAGGGACGAGCAATCAGCCCCAGCATTTT. Its protein product is CASRETGTSNQPQHF. This chain connects TRBV2 to TRBJ1-5; 7 nucleotides line up with TRBD1. Trimming removed 6 bases from V and 1 base from J; junction bases left unmatched: 6. CDR3 size: 15 residues. The V gene's germline CDR1 is SNHLY and CDR2 FYNNEI.

This clone was seen a handful of times. The chain is built from TRBV5-6 and TRBJ2-7; 7 bases align to TRBD1. CDR3 length: 17 amino acids. The V segment lost 3 bases and the J segment 3 bases; nucleotides outside the gene matches: 15. Germline V lookup: CDR1 SGHDT, CDR2 YYEEEE. The CDR3 region has the DNA TGTGCCAGCAGCTCTTATAGGACCGGGACAGTAGACTACGAGCAGTACTTC. Its translation is CASSSYRTGTVDYEQYF. The whole variable domain, filled in from reference TRBV5-6 and TRBJ2-7, reads DAGVTQSPTHLIKTRGQQVTLRCSPKSGHDTVSWYQQALGQGPQFIFQYYEEEERQRGNFPDRFSGHQFPNYSSELNVNALLLGDSALYLCASSSYRTGTVDYEQYFGPGTRLTVT.

The chain links TRBV5-6 to TRBJ2-1; 8 bases align to TRBD2. The CDR3 covers 15 residues. CDR1 is SGHDT and CDR2 is YYEEEE in the germline V gene. V was pared by 9 bases and J by 5 bases, with 13 bases of the junction left unmatched. CDR3 nucleotides: TGTGCCACCAATCCCGGGACTAGGGAGGACAATGAGCAGTTCTTC. Protein: CATNPGTREDNEQFF.

J is TRBJ1-3 and V is TRBV10-3; D is unresolved. This CDR3 is 14 amino acids long. CDR1 is ENHRY and CDR2 is SYGVKD in the germline V gene. Trimming stripped 3 bases from V and 3 bases from J, with 9 bases between. CDR3 bases: TGTGCCATCAGTGATTTTTTTAGTGGAAACACCATATATTTT. It is translated as CAISDFFSGNTIYF.

The chain employs TRBV7-2 and TRBJ2-2; no clear D gene. The germline gives CDR1 SGHTA, CDR2 FQGNSA. CDR3 length: 15 amino acids. Trimming shortened V by 5 bases and J by 2 bases, and 12 bases separated the two germline ends. CDR3 sequence reads: CASSQARGNTGELFF. The CDR3 region has the DNA TGTGCCAGCAGCCAGGCTAGAGGAAACACCGGGGAGCTGTTTTTT.

This chain uses TRBV28 with TRBJ2-1; D may correspond to TRBD1 or TRBD2 (6 bases each). Trimming took 7 bases from V and 13 from J, leaving 20 bases between them. CDR3 size: 13 residues. Germline V gene sequence: CDR1 MDHEN, CDR2 SYDVKM. The CDR3: CASTLAGGHLQFF. The CDR3 region has the DNA TGTGCCAGCACCCTAGCCGGGGGCCACTTACAGTTCTTC. Combining the CDR3 with reference TRBV28 and TRBJ2-1 gives the whole variable domain DVKVTQSSRYLVKRTGEKVFLECVQDMDHENMFWYRQDPGLGLRLIYFSYDVKMKEKGDIPEGYSVSREKKERFSLILESASTNQTSMYLCASTLAGGHLQFFGPGTRLTVL.

V and J are TRBV4-3 and TRBJ1-2; D might be TRBD1 (5 bases). CDR1 and CDR2 (germline): LGHNA, YSLEER. The CDR3 spans 17 residues. Trimming removed 0 bases at V and 7 bases at J, with 21 bases between. CDR3 nucleotide sequence: TGCGCCAGCAGCCAAGATTTGGGGCAGGGAGGTGTGTTTGGCTACACCTTC. It yields the protein CASSQDLGQGGVFGYTF.

CDR3 protein: CASSSRGNTEAFF. Written as DNA, the CDR3 is TGTGCCAGCAGTTCCAGGGGGAATACTGAAGCTTTCTTT. The chain couples TRBV28 to TRBJ1-1; 7 bases are a match to TRBD1. With V trimmed by 4 bases and J by 5 bases, 4 bases remained unmatched. The CDR3 loop spans 13 amino acids. Per germline, CDR1 MDHEN and CDR2 SYDVKM.

V is TRBV4-1 and J is TRBJ2-3; D remains ambiguous. The germline V and J ends were trimmed by 1 base and 2 bases, with 4 bases remaining between them. The V gene's germline CDR1 is MGHRA and CDR2 YSYEKL. This CDR3 is built from 13 residues. CDR3 sequence reads: CASSQADTDTQYF. In nucleotides, the CDR3 is TGCGCCAGCAGCCAAGCCGACACAGATACGCAGTATTTT.

The chain recombines TRBV7-9 with TRBJ2-2; possibly TRBD1 for D (5 bases). V dropped 2 bases and J dropped 1 base, with 11 bases sitting between them. The CDR3 consists of 16 residues. Looked up from germline, CDR1 is SEHNR and CDR2 is FQNEAQ (reference sequence). CDR3 DNA: TGTGCCAGCAGCTTACCGCCAGGGAAGAACACCGGGGAGCTGTTTTTT. Amino acids: CASSLPPGKNTGELFF.

CDR3 region: CAISDPRDGFTNGYTF. The CDR3 DNA reads as TGTGCCATCAGTGACCCTAGGGACGGATTCACTAATGGCTACACCTTC. The J gene is TRBJ1-2, the V gene TRBV10-3, with a possible D match to TRBD1 (5 bases). Germline V gene lookup returns CDR1 ENHRY and CDR2 SYGVKD. This CDR3 is built from 16 residues. V dropped 3 bases and J dropped 6 bases, with 20 bases sitting between them.